Listed here are 14 T cell receptor beta chains from one sample, sequenced in a study of shared clonotypes between healthy human individuals. TCRdb keeps only in-frame clones here, not all; method: immunoSEQ multiplex PCR. This sample carries about 1.1 million clones, 70% to 80% of them seen once, and the ten largest clones take roughly 0.83%. The material sequenced was memory CD4+ T cells from PBMCs. Subset denoted: CD45RA-negative fraction. These receptors all stem from a young man in good health. Some clones in this sample may be carry-over from other donors' samples.

The CDR3, as DNA: TGTGCCAGCAGCTTAAGACTAGCGGGAGTCACCGATACGCAGTATTTT. Amino acid sequence: CASSLRLAGVTDTQYF. The genes are TRBV7-3 and TRBJ2-3; 12 nucleotides align to TRBD2. The V gene end was trimmed by 1 base and the J gene end by 6 bases; junction bases not matched to a gene: 5. In germline, CDR1 is SGHTA, CDR2 FQGTGA. This CDR3 is 16 amino acids long.

This clone was recorded many times. The gene calls are TRBV4-1 and TRBJ2-1; D not resolved. Germline V CDR1 and CDR2: MGHRA, YSYEKL. Trimming pared 6 bases from V and 2 bases from J, leaving 17 bases between. The CDR3 contains 16 residues. The CDR3 nucleotides are TGCGCCAGCAGTCAATTGGATTTAATAACCTACAATGAGCAGTTCTTC. Protein sequence: CASSQLDLITYNEQFF.

This chain connects TRBV28 to TRBJ1-1; D may be TRBD1 (5 bases). V was shortened by 3 bases and J by 3 bases, with 8 bases between the two germline ends. CDR1 and CDR2 from the germline V gene are MDHEN and SYDVKM. This CDR3 spans 13 amino acids. This CDR3 reads CASSLWGDTEAFF. In DNA form, the CDR3 reads TGTGCCAGCAGTTTGTGGGGGGACACTGAAGCTTTCTTT.

The genes are TRBV4-1 and TRBJ1-2, with D maybe TRBD1 (5 bases). Germline values: CDR1 MGHRA, CDR2 YSYEKL. The ends were cut back, 1 base at V and 4 bases at J, with 7 bases in the middle. The CDR3 spans 13 residues. DNA for the CDR3: TGCGCCAGCAGCCAAGGGGGACGCTATGGCTACACCTTC. Translated, it gives CASSQGGRYGYTF.

The genes are TRBV19 and TRBJ1-5, with D possibly being TRBD1 (5 bases). V lost 7 bases to trimming and J lost 1 base, with 17 bases between them. Germline V lookup: CDR1 LNHDA, CDR2 SQIVND (reference sequence). The CDR3 length is 16 residues. As DNA, the CDR3 is TGTGCCAGTAATTTGGGAGGGGATGGGAGCAATCAGCCCCAGCATTTT. It yields the protein CASNLGGDGSNQPQHF. The full variable domain, rest sourced from reference TRBV19 and TRBJ1-5, is DGGITQSPKYLFRKEGQNVTLSCEQNLNHDAMYWYRQDPGQGLRLIYYSQIVNDFQKGDIAEGYSVSREKKESFPLTVTSAQKNPTAFYLCASNLGGDGSNQPQHFGDGTRLSIL.

Turning to this clone: A clone one base away is much larger, so this may be a read error. Other DNA sequences in this specimen translate into the identical CDR3. The chain carries TRBV19 and TRBJ1-5; possibly TRBD1 for D (6 bases). The CDR3 sequence is 14 residues long. Germline V gives CDR1 LNHDA, CDR2 SQIVND (reference sequence). The CDR3 loop reads CASSMGDNYQPQHF. The CDR3 DNA is TGCGCCAGTAGTATGGGGGACAACTATCAGCCCCAGCATTTT.

V and J are TRBV6-5 and TRBJ2-7; D might be TRBD1 (5 bases). The length of the CDR3 is 16 residues. V dropped 4 bases and J dropped 5 bases, with 21 bases sitting between them. Germline V gene data show CDR1 as MNHEY and CDR2 as SVGAGI. CDR3 bases: TGTGCCAGCAGTTTAGAAGGGGTTGACGGTGTCCACGAGCAGTACTTC. Translation gives CASSLEGVDGVHEQYF.

The gene calls are TRBV6-5 and TRBJ1-5; no clear D gene. Germline V gene sequence: CDR1 MNHEY, CDR2 SVGAGI. The CDR3 covers 13 residues. The V end was cut by 2 bases, the J end by 10 bases, with 12 bases between. The CDR3 DNA sequence: TGTGCCAGCAGTTACGGAGTTGCCAGCCCCCAGCATTTT. It is translated as CASSYGVASPQHF.

This sequence joins TRBV10-3 and TRBJ2-7, with 7 bases matching TRBD2. Germline V CDR1 and CDR2: ENHRY, SYGVKD. Trimming at V came to 5 bases and at J to 7 bases, leaving 11 bases not matched to a gene. There are 14 residues in the CDR3. DNA for the CDR3: TGTGCCATCAGTCCGGGGGGAGACCTTAATGAGCAGTACTTC. Its protein is CAISPGGDLNEQYF.

The V call is TRBV7-9, the J call TRBJ2-3; 8 nucleotides match TRBD2. Germline-derived CDR1 and CDR2 are SEHNR and FQNEAQ (reference sequence). V dropped 1 base and J dropped 6; count of bases not matched to a gene: 9. This CDR3 comprises 16 residues. CDR3 sequence: CASSLGPAGGDDTQYF. The CDR3 nucleotides read TGTGCCAGCAGCTTAGGACCGGCGGGGGGTGACGATACGCAGTATTTT.

This chain links TRBV11-2 with TRBJ2-5, with D possibly being TRBD1 (6 bases). This CDR3 contains 15 residues. Germline CDR1 and CDR2: SGHAT and FQNNGV. V dropped 5 bases and J dropped 5 bases, with 18 bases sitting between them. The CDR3 here is CASSKSGTPWETQYF. The CDR3 region has the DNA TGTGCCAGCAGCAAATCCGGGACACCCTGGGAGACCCAGTACTTC. Full variable domain (missing parts from reference TRBV11-2 and TRBJ2-5): EAGVAQSPRYKIIEKRQSVAFWCNPISGHATLYWYQQILGQGPKLLIQFQNNGVVDDSQLPKDRFSAERLKGVDSTLKIQPAKLEDSAVYLCASSKSGTPWETQYFGPGTRLLVL.

The V call is TRBV19, the J call TRBJ1-1; 7 bases are shared with TRBD1. Per the germline V gene, CDR1 is LNHDA and CDR2 is SQIVND (reference sequence). V dropped 7 bases and J dropped 3; count of bases not matched to a gene: 11. The CDR3 runs 15 residues. The CDR3 loop reads CASIPRGGGHTEAFF. CDR3 nucleotide sequence: TGTGCCAGTATTCCTAGGGGAGGGGGCCACACTGAAGCTTTCTTT.

The CDR3 DNA sequence: TGTGCCAGCAGCTTAGGGACTAGCACTGACAATGAGCAGTTCTTC. It is translated as CASSLGTSTDNEQFF. This chain connects TRBV11-3 to TRBJ2-1; 8 bases align to TRBD2. Unmatched junction bases numbered 4, after V lost 1 base and J lost 5 bases. This CDR3 has 15 residues. Germline V gives CDR1 SGHNT, CDR2 YENEEA. The variable domain in full, with the rest retrieved from reference TRBV11-3 and TRBJ2-1, is EAGVVQSPRYKIIEKKQPVAFWCNPISGHNTLYWYLQNLGQGPELLIRYENEEAVDDSQLPKDRFSAERLKGVDSTLKIQPAELGDSAVYLCASSLGTSTDNEQFFGPGTRLTVL.

This clone was detected a few times. The chain recombines TRBV10-1 with TRBJ2-1, with D unclear. The germline V gene encodes CDR1 WNHNN and CDR2 SYGVQD (reference sequence). V lost 3 bases to trimming and J lost 1 base, with 4 bases between them. CDR3 length equals 13 residues. CDR3 residues: CASSDGSYNEQFF. The CDR3 DNA is TGCGCCAGCAGTGATGGTTCCTACAATGAGCAGTTCTTC.